The 27 T cell receptor beta chains given below trace back to one sample, sequenced in a study of blood T cell repertoires in COVID-19. The assay was immunoSEQ multiplex PCR, and TCRdb's table has in-frame clones only and misses some. The sample consists of around 480,000 clones, 75% to 90% of them appearing once. The sample taken for sequencing was PBMCs or T cells enriched from blood (not recorded which). These receptors were collected from a woman aged 18-29 years who had recovered from COVID-19.

The J gene is TRBJ1-1, the V gene TRBV28, with 7 bases identical to TRBD1. In germline, CDR1 is MDHEN, CDR2 SYDVKM. The CDR3 is 12 amino acids. The junction had 5 bases not matched to a gene; V was cut back by 4 bases and J by 9 bases. The CDR3 DNA reads TGTGCCAGCAGTTCGTCGACAGGGCAAGCTTTCTTT. Translated: CASSSSTGQAFF.

V gene TRBV9 combines with J gene TRBJ1-3, with 8 positions matching TRBD1. This CDR3 region has 17 residues. With V trimmed by 3 bases and J by 1 base, 9 bases remained unmatched. The germline CDR1 and CDR2 sequences are SGDLS and YYNGEE. The CDR3 spells CASSGSGGAGSGNTIYF. The CDR3 DNA reads TGTGCCAGCAGCGGGTCAGGGGGCGCGGGTTCTGGAAACACCATATATTTT.

V is TRBV27 and J is TRBJ1-5; D remains ambiguous. V lost 2 bases and J lost 2, with 7 bases in between. The CDR3 sequence is 14 residues long. The germline gives CDR1 MNHEY, CDR2 SMNVEV (reference sequence). The CDR3 is CASSLGRGNQPQHF. DNA for the CDR3: TGTGCCAGCAGTTTAGGGAGGGGCAATCAGCCCCAGCATTTT.

Turning to this clone: Mismatch with germline at one junction end may stem from a read error. V is TRBV4-1 and J is TRBJ2-2, with D perhaps being TRBD1 or TRBD2 (5 bases each). The CDR3 contains 15 residues. From germline, CDR1 is MGHRA and CDR2 YSYEKL. The CDR3 is CASSQEGQVTGELFF. CDR3 nucleotide sequence: TGCGCCAGCAGTCAAGAGGGGCAGGTCACCGGGGAGCTGTTTTTT.

The CDR3 DNA is TGTGCCAGCAGCTCAGACAGGGGGAATAATTCACCCCTCCACTTT. Translating gives CASSSDRGNNSPLHF. The V gene is TRBV2, the J gene TRBJ1-6, with 9 nucleotides matching TRBD1. With 6 bases clipped from V and 5 bases from J, the junction kept 5 bases outside the gene matches. Germline values: CDR1 SNHLY, CDR2 FYNNEI. The CDR3 has 15 amino acids.

The V call is TRBV28, the J call TRBJ1-1, with D perhaps TRBD1 (6 bases). CDR3 length equals 13 residues. Looked up from germline, CDR1 is MDHEN and CDR2 is SYDVKM. V was pared by 5 bases and J by 3 bases, with 10 bases between. The CDR3, as DNA: TGTGCCAGCAGTCCGCAGGGGTACACTGAAGCTTTCTTT. This translates into CASSPQGYTEAFF.

The chain is built from TRBV5-1 and TRBJ1-1; D perhaps matches TRBD1 (6 bases). This CDR3 has 13 amino acids. Germline CDR1 reads SGHRS; CDR2 reads YFSETQ. Trimming took off 5 bases at V and 1 base at J, with 9 bases between the two ends. CDR3 protein: CASRTGTNTEAFF. Written as DNA, the CDR3 is TGCGCCAGCAGGACAGGTACGAACACTGAAGCTTTCTTT.

V usage is TRBV11-2 and J usage is TRBJ2-5, with a possible D match to TRBD1 (6 bases). V was clipped by 3 bases and J by 2 bases, with 22 bases between them. The CDR3 runs 18 residues. Germline CDR1 reads SGHAT; CDR2 reads FQNNGV. DNA of the CDR3: TGTGCCAGCAGCTTCGGAACAGGGCCCATAGGGTGGCAAGAGACCCAGTACTTC. It encodes CASSFGTGPIGWQETQYF.

This rearrangement joins TRBV5-1 to TRBJ2-7; 9 nucleotides match TRBD2. Looked up from germline, CDR1 is SGHRS and CDR2 is YFSETQ. The length of the CDR3 is 16 residues. Trimming cost V 0 bases and J 2 bases; bases outside gene matches: 6. This CDR3 is CASSLAPASGTYEQYF. The CDR3 nucleotides are TGCGCCAGCAGCTTGGCCCCGGCTAGCGGGACCTACGAGCAGTACTTC. The variable domain in full, completed from reference TRBV5-1 and TRBJ2-7, reads KAGVTQTPRYLIKTRGQQVTLSCSPISGHRSVSWYQQTPGQGLQFLFEYFSETQRNKGNFPGRFSGRQFSNSRSEMNVSTLELGDSALYLCASSLAPASGTYEQYFGPGTRLTVT.

V gene TRBV5-1 combines with J gene TRBJ2-1, with 9 bases matching TRBD2. V lost 3 bases and J lost 0; bases outside the gene matches: 13. CDR3 length: 19 amino acids. Germline-derived CDR1 and CDR2 are SGHRS and YFSETQ. CDR3 loop: CASSSLAGFGLSSYNEQFF. The CDR3 bases are TGCGCCAGCAGCTCTCTAGCGGGGTTCGGACTGAGCTCCTACAATGAGCAGTTCTTC. Full variable domain (outside the CDR3, taken from reference TRBV5-1 and TRBJ2-1): KAGVTQTPRYLIKTRGQQVTLSCSPISGHRSVSWYQQTPGQGLQFLFEYFSETQRNKGNFPGRFSGRQFSNSRSEMNVSTLELGDSALYLCASSSLAGFGLSSYNEQFFGPGTRLTVL.

The rearrangement joins TRBV21-1 to TRBJ1-6. TRBV21-1 is assigned pseudogene status. This CDR3 spans 16 amino acids. In DNA form, the CDR3 reads TGTGCCAGCAGCAAAGGACGAGGGAAACGGGATTCACCCCTCCACTTT. Its translation is CASSKGRGKRDSPLHF.

The chain couples TRBV5-6 to TRBJ1-3; TRBD1 matches 8 bases. V shed 4 bases and J 0 bases; nucleotides not matched to a gene: 6. CDR3 length: 16 amino acids. The germline gives CDR1 SGHDT, CDR2 YYEEEE. CDR3 in amino acids: CASSETGAFSGNTIYF. The CDR3 nucleotides read TGTGCCAGCAGCGAGACAGGGGCATTCTCTGGAAACACCATATATTTT.

This clone showed up just once. The genes are TRBV5-1 and TRBJ1-1, with D possibly TRBD1 on 5 matching bases. The CDR3 is made up of 14 amino acids. Looked up from germline, CDR1 is SGHRS and CDR2 is YFSETQ. Trimming stripped 2 bases from V and 1 base from J, with 9 bases between. CDR3 protein: CASSFDSENTEAFF. The CDR3 region has the DNA TGCGCCAGCAGCTTCGACAGCGAGAACACTGAAGCTTTCTTT.

This chain uses TRBV19 with TRBJ1-5, with 7 bases matching TRBD1. The CDR3 spans 13 residues. The V gene end was trimmed by 3 bases and the J gene end by 5 bases; junction bases not matched to a gene: 1. The germline CDR1 and CDR2 sequences are LNHDA and SQIVND (reference sequence). The CDR3 region has the DNA TGTGCCAGTAGTATTACAGGGGATCAGCCCCAGCATTTT. This gives the protein CASSITGDQPQHF.

The chain has TRBV28 and TRBJ2-4; D is perhaps TRBD2 (5 bases). The CDR3 runs to 14 residues. Germline V lookup: CDR1 MDHEN, CDR2 SYDVKM. Trimming took 10 bases from V and 2 from J, leaving 15 bases between them. The CDR3 region has the DNA TGTGCCATCGCTGCCGGGGTACCCAAAAACATTCAGTACTTC. Translating gives CAIAAGVPKNIQYF. Drawing the rest from reference TRBV28 and TRBJ2-4, the complete variable domain is DVKVTQSSRYLVKRTGEKVFLECVQDMDHENMFWYRQDPGLGLRLIYFSYDVKMKEKGDIPEGYSVSREKKERFSLILESASTNQTSMYLCAIAAGVPKNIQYFGAGTRLSVL.

The rearrangement uses TRBV7-2 and TRBJ2-3; D perhaps matches TRBD1 (5 bases). V was cut by 2 bases and J by 3 bases, with 6 bases left in between. The germline V gene has CDR1 SGHTA and CDR2 FQGNSA. The CDR3 is 13 amino acids. In DNA form, the CDR3 reads TGTGCCAGCAGCTTACAGGGAACAGATACGCAGTATTTT. It translates to CASSLQGTDTQYF.

CDR3 nucleotide sequence: TGTGCCAGCAGCTTGCAGGGGCAGGGAAACACCATATATTTT. It translates to CASSLQGQGNTIYF. The chain employs TRBV5-4 and TRBJ1-3, with D perhaps TRBD1 (6 bases). Trimming pared 1 base from V and 4 bases from J, leaving 9 bases between. CDR3 size: 14 residues. The germline CDR1 and CDR2 sequences are SGHNT and YYREEE (reference sequence).

The rearrangement links TRBV19 to TRBJ1-5; maybe TRBD1 (5 bases). CDR1 and CDR2 from the germline V gene are LNHDA and SQIVND (reference sequence). The CDR3 loop spans 14 amino acids. Trimming took off 5 bases at V and 5 bases at J, with 13 bases between the two ends. This CDR3 reads CASSYWGGDQPQHF. The DNA for the CDR3 is TGTGCCAGTAGTTATTGGGGCGGCGATCAGCCCCAGCATTTT.

This clone was seen only once. This sequence joins TRBV29-1 and TRBJ2-1; 7 bases map to TRBD2. The CDR3 sequence is 12 residues long. Germline-derived CDR1 and CDR2 are SQVTM and ANQGSEA. V gave up 5 bases and J gave up 8 bases; unmatched junction bases: 6. The CDR3 sequence is CSVLPTSDEQFF. CDR3 in DNA: TGCAGCGTTCTACCCACTAGCGATGAGCAGTTCTTC.

The chain has TRBV19 and TRBJ1-5, with 9 bases matching TRBD1. This CDR3 has 15 amino acids. CDR1 LNHDA and CDR2 SQIVND come from the germline V gene (reference sequence). V shed 5 bases, J shed 7 bases, and the junction held 9 bases outside the gene matches. CDR3 in amino acids: CASSSRDRDEQPQHF. The CDR3 bases are TGTGCCAGTAGTTCCCGGGACAGGGATGAGCAGCCCCAGCATTTT.

The DNA of the CDR3 is TGCGCCAGCAGCGACCCAGGGCGCTTGGGTGAAAAACTGTTTTTT. It translates to CASSDPGRLGEKLFF. The chain employs TRBV5-1 and TRBJ1-4; D is perhaps TRBD1 (5 bases). This CDR3 contains 15 residues. The ends were cut back, 4 bases at V and 7 bases at J, with 17 bases in the middle. The germline gives CDR1 SGHRS, CDR2 YFSETQ.

A note on this clone: The same CDR3 can be traced to other DNA sequences in this sample. The rearrangement uses TRBV5-1 and TRBJ1-2; 9 nucleotides line up with TRBD1. This CDR3 has 14 residues. J lost 5 bases, V lost 0 bases, and 2 bases had no gene match. CDR1 and CDR2 from the germline V gene are SGHRS and YFSETQ. CDR3 sequence: CASSLDGQGYGYTF. CDR3 nucleotides: TGCGCCAGCAGCTTGGACGGACAGGGGTATGGCTACACCTTC.

The gene calls are TRBV28 and TRBJ1-6; TRBD1 is a possible D gene (5 bases). V dropped 5 bases and J dropped 7 bases, with 9 bases sitting between them. Germline CDR1 is MDHEN and CDR2 is SYDVKM. The CDR3 length is 13 residues. The CDR3 region is CASSLYRNSPLHF. CDR3 DNA: TGTGCCAGCAGTCTATACAGGAATTCACCCCTCCACTTT.

This clone was seen just once. This sequence joins TRBV6-4 and TRBJ1-1; 8 bases match TRBD1. CDR1 and CDR2 (germline): MRHNA, SNTAGT. With V trimmed by 3 bases and J by 1 base, 4 bases remained unmatched. This CDR3 is built from 15 residues. The CDR3 sequence: CASSEGTGENTEAFF. The DNA of the CDR3 is TGTGCCAGCAGTGAAGGGACAGGAGAGAACACTGAAGCTTTCTTT.

The chain joins TRBV15 to TRBJ1-2, with no clear D. The CDR3 length is 13 residues. Germline V gene data show CDR1 as LNHNV and CDR2 as YYDKDF (reference sequence). The V and J ends lost 0 bases and 7 bases respectively, with 9 bases between them. The DNA of the CDR3 is TGTGCCACCAGCAGAGATAGCACCGGTGGCTACACCTTC. As protein: CATSRDSTGGYTF.

The chain recombines TRBV2 with TRBJ1-2, with D perhaps matching TRBD1 (5 bases). This CDR3 comprises 14 residues. Trimming cost V 4 bases and J 5 bases, with 14 bases left between them. From germline, CDR1 is SNHLY and CDR2 FYNNEI. CDR3 sequence reads: CASSGGGLGYGYTF. Written as DNA, the CDR3 is TGTGCCAGCAGTGGGGGGGGTTTAGGATATGGCTACACCTTC.

Concerning this clone: One end of the junction fails to match germline, which may point to a read error. This chain joins TRBV7-9 and TRBJ2-5; 8 bases match TRBD1. Germline V gene data show CDR1 as SEHNR and CDR2 as FQNEAQ (reference sequence). The CDR3 runs 13 residues. CDR3 region: CASSYDSKGQDNF. CDR3 coding DNA: TGTGCCAGCAGCTACGATTCAAAGGGACAGGACAACTTC.